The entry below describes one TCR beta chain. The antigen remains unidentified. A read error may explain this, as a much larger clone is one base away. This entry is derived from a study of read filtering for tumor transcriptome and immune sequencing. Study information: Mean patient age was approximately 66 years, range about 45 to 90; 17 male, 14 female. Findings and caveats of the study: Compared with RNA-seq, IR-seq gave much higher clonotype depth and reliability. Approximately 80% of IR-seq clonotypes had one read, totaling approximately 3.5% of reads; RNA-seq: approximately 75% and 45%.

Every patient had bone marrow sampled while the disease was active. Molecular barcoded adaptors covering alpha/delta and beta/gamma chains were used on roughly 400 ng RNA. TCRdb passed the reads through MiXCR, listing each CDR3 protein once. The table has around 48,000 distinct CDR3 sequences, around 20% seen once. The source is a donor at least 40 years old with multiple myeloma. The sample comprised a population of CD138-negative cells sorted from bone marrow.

CDR3 sequence reads: CSAERTSGKYEQYF. In nucleotides, the CDR3 is TGCAGTGCAGAACGGACTAGCGGGAAGTACGAGCAGTACTTC. The rearrangement joins TRBV20-1 to TRBJ2-7; TRBD2 matches at 12 bases. Germline V lookup: CDR1 DFQATT, CDR2 SNEGSKA (reference sequence). The CDR3 extends over 14 amino acids. V was pared by 6 bases and J by 4 bases, with 7 bases of the junction left unmatched.